The 22 T cell receptor beta chains below come from one sample, sequenced in a study of blood T cell repertoires in COVID-19. This table comes from immunoSEQ multiplex PCR, and its TCRdb copy is limited to in-frame clones, with some not included. Of around 19,000 clones detected, approximately 90% appear once; the ten largest clones hold about 16%. Sample: peripheral blood. Receptor source: a human donor in a cohort sampled during active COVID-19.

V is TRBV5-1 and J is TRBJ1-1; 9 nucleotides agree with TRBD1. Looked up from germline, CDR1 is SGHRS and CDR2 is YFSETQ. The length of the CDR3 is 14 residues. The junction had 4 bases not matched to a gene; V was cut back by 5 bases and J by 2 bases. CDR3 DNA sequence: TGCGCCAGCAGTAAGGACAGGGGTAACACTGAAGCTTTCTTT. This translates into CASSKDRGNTEAFF.

The chain uses TRBV24-1 and TRBJ2-1; 7 bases fit TRBD1. CDR1 is KGHDR, CDR2 SFDVKD, per germline. Losses at the gene ends were 4 bases for V and 15 bases for J; bases not matched to a gene: 8. The CDR3 totals 12 residues. The CDR3 nucleotides are TGTGCCACCAGTGAGTCCGGGACAGTTCCGTTCTTC. It specifies CATSESGTVPFF.

V and J are TRBV7-3 and TRBJ2-1; 12 bases are shared with TRBD2. The CDR3 is 16 residues long. Unmatched junction bases numbered 5, after V lost 0 bases and J lost 8 bases. Germline CDR1 SGHTA, CDR2 FQGTGA. The CDR3 DNA follows: TGTGCCAGCAGCTTAACAGGACTAGCGGGATGGGATGAGCAGTTCTTC. It encodes CASSLTGLAGWDEQFF.

This clone was recorded only once. The J gene is TRBJ1-3, the V gene TRBV9; D ambiguous. The CDR3 is 15 residues long. The germline gives CDR1 SGDLS, CDR2 YYNGEE. The V gene lost 1 base and the J gene lost 0 bases, with 8 bases spanning the gap. Written as DNA, the CDR3 is TGTGCCAGCAGCGTAAGGGAGTTCTCTGGAAACACCATATATTTT. Translated, it gives CASSVREFSGNTIYF.

The chain carries TRBV7-9 and TRBJ2-1, with D uncertain. CDR1 is SEHNR, CDR2 FQNEAQ, per germline (reference sequence). The V and J ends lost 2 bases and 1 base respectively, with 18 bases between them. The CDR3 is 18 amino acids. For the CDR3, the DNA is TGTGCCAGCAGCTTATTCTGGCTAAGGAGTAGGTCCTACAATGAGCAGTTCTTC. Its translation is CASSLFWLRSRSYNEQFF. Full variable domain (outside the CDR3, taken from reference TRBV7-9 and TRBJ2-1): DTGVSQNPRHKITKRGQNVTFRCDPISEHNRLYWYRQTLGQGPEFLTYFQNEAQLEKSRLLSDRFSAERPKGSFSTLEIQRTEQGDSAMYLCASSLFWLRSRSYNEQFFGPGTRLTVL.

In DNA form, the CDR3 reads TGTGCCAGCTCACCGCCGGACAGGGGGTTCCACGAGCAGTACTTC. Translation gives CASSPPDRGFHEQYF. The chain employs TRBV18 and TRBJ2-7, with 10 bases aligning to TRBD1. Germline V lookup: CDR1 KGHSH, CDR2 LQKENI. CDR3 length: 15 amino acids. V lost 3 bases to trimming and J lost 5 bases; unmatched junction nucleotides: 7.

The chain couples TRBV19 to TRBJ2-2, with 9 bases identical to TRBD1. CDR1 and CDR2 from the germline V gene are LNHDA and SQIVND (reference sequence). The CDR3 has 16 residues. The V and J ends lost 4 bases and 0 bases, in that order; junction bases with no gene match: 3. The CDR3 here is CASSTGQGANTGELFF. The CDR3 DNA reads as TGTGCCAGTAGTACGGGACAGGGCGCGAACACCGGGGAGCTGTTTTTT. The full variable domain, its missing parts supplied by reference TRBV19 and TRBJ2-2, is DGGITQSPKYLFRKEGQNVTLSCEQNLNHDAMYWYRQDPGQGLRLIYYSQIVNDFQKGDIAEGYSVSREKKESFPLTVTSAQKNPTAFYLCASSTGQGANTGELFFGEGSRLTVL.

This chain joins TRBV20-1 and TRBJ2-7, with D possibly matching TRBD2 (5 bases). Trimming shortened V by 6 bases and J by 5 bases, and 11 bases separated the two germline ends. The CDR3 length is 11 residues. Germline V gives CDR1 DFQATT, CDR2 SNEGSKA (reference sequence). CDR3 amino acids: CSATPGDEQYF. DNA for the CDR3: TGCAGTGCAACCCCCGGGGACGAGCAGTACTTC.

The chain links TRBV10-3 to TRBJ1-4; possible D gene TRBD1, 6 bases. Trimming left V 6 bases short and J 6 bases short, with 14 bases between. This CDR3 is built from 14 residues. Germline V gives CDR1 ENHRY, CDR2 SYGVKD. The CDR3 is CAISADRMDEKLFF. In DNA, the CDR3 is TGTGCCATCAGCGCGGACAGAATGGATGAAAAACTGTTTTTT.

The chain joins TRBV21-1 to TRBJ2-4; the table's D call, TRBD2, was not checked against the DNA. TRBV21-1 constitutes a pseudogene. The CDR3 consists of 14 residues. The CDR3 DNA reads as TGTGCCAGCAGCACTCCTATCCCCTATGACATTCAGTACTTC. Protein product: CASSTPIPYDIQYF.

The genes are TRBV15 and TRBJ2-3, with D perhaps TRBD2 (6 bases). This CDR3 spans 15 amino acids. V was pared by 0 bases and J by 4 bases, with 11 bases between. Germline V gives CDR1 LNHNV, CDR2 YYDKDF (reference sequence). The DNA of the CDR3 is TGTGCCACCAGCAGAGAAACCGGGACTTCAGATACGCAGTATTTT. Protein product: CATSRETGTSDTQYF.

The chain is built from TRBV3-1 (or the pseudogene TRBV3-2) and TRBJ1-2; D is undetermined. Germline CDR1 reads LGHDT; CDR2 reads YNNKEL (reference sequence). CDR3 size: 15 residues. V was cut by 4 bases and J by 0 bases, with 12 bases left in between. CDR3 sequence: CASSPTYSTNYGYTF. CDR3 DNA: TGTGCCAGCAGCCCGACCTACAGTACTAACTATGGCTACACCTTC.

J is TRBJ1-4 and V is TRBV7-9; D gene uncertain. CDR3 size: 15 residues. Germline V gene data show CDR1 as SEHNR and CDR2 as FQNEAQ (reference sequence). Trimming removed 1 base from V and 8 bases from J, with 14 bases in between. In DNA form, the CDR3 reads TGTGCCAGCAGCTTAGATTCAGGTCGGCAAGAAAAACTGTTTTTT. The encoded protein is CASSLDSGRQEKLFF.

The V gene is TRBV2, the J gene TRBJ1-1, with 7 nucleotides matching TRBD1. V lost 2 bases and J lost 5; bases outside the gene matches: 8. Germline CDR1 reads SNHLY; CDR2 reads FYNNEI. The length of the CDR3 is 15 residues. The CDR3: CASSEQVTGSTEAFF. CDR3 sequence (DNA): TGTGCCAGCAGTGAACAAGTGACAGGGAGTACTGAAGCTTTCTTT.

J is TRBJ2-3 and V is TRBV6-6; TRBD1 matches 9 bases. V lost 6 bases to trimming and J lost 0 bases; unmatched junction nucleotides: 4. Germline CDR1 and CDR2: MNHNY and SVGAGI (reference sequence). The length of the CDR3 is 15 residues. DNA for the CDR3: TGTGCCAGCAGCCCGACAGGGGGAAGCACAGATACGCAGTATTTT. Translation: CASSPTGGSTDTQYF.

The chain has TRBV4-2 and TRBJ2-7, with 8 bases lining up with TRBD2. Germline lookup yields CDR1 LGHNA and CDR2 YNFKEQ. Trimming removed 3 bases from V and 3 bases from J; junction bases left unmatched: 10. The CDR3 is 16 amino acids. In DNA form, the CDR3 reads TGTGCCAGCAGCCAGGACCCAGCGGGAGAGATCTACGAGCAGTACTTC. This sequence encodes CASSQDPAGEIYEQYF.

The chain links TRBV27 to TRBJ1-1, with D perhaps TRBD1 (5 bases). Looked up from germline, CDR1 is MNHEY and CDR2 is SMNVEV (reference sequence). The CDR3 is made up of 16 amino acids. Trimming left V 6 bases short and J 5 bases short, with 22 bases between. Here the CDR3 reads CASSLLLDVGRTEAFF. As DNA, the CDR3 is TGTGCCAGCAGCCTACTATTAGATGTGGGGCGAACTGAAGCTTTCTTT.

This clone was seen a handful of times. The V gene is TRBV19, the J gene TRBJ2-2; 8 bases agree with TRBD1. The germline V gene encodes CDR1 LNHDA and CDR2 SQIVND (reference sequence). The CDR3 length is 15 residues. J gave up 5 bases and V 4 bases, and 6 bases lay outside the gene matches. CDR3 sequence: CASSKGQGRTGELFF. CDR3 DNA sequence: TGTGCCAGTAGTAAAGGACAGGGCCGAACCGGGGAGCTGTTTTTT.

Only a few counts were recorded for this clone. This CDR3 is CASSLPRGEQFF. The CDR3 DNA is TGTGCCAGCAGCTTACCAAGAGGTGAGCAGTTCTTC. The gene calls are TRBV7-2 and TRBJ2-1; D is unresolved. CDR1 and CDR2 (germline): SGHTA, FQGNSA. The CDR3 is made up of 12 amino acids. Trimming pared 2 bases from V and 9 bases from J, leaving 8 bases between. Full variable domain (missing parts from reference TRBV7-2 and TRBJ2-1): GAGVSQSPSNKVTEKGKDVELRCDPISGHTALYWYRQSLGQGLEFLIYFQGNSAPDKSGLPSDRFSAERTGGSVSTLTIQRTQQEDSAVYLCASSLPRGEQFFGPGTRLTVL.

The J gene is TRBJ1-3, the V gene TRBV18; 8 bases fit TRBD1. V was clipped by 6 bases and J by 0 bases; unmatched bases: 7. CDR1 KGHSH and CDR2 LQKENI come from the germline V gene. The CDR3 has 16 amino acids. The CDR3 DNA is TGTGCCAGCTCCGAAATGACAGGGGTCTCTGGAAACACCATATATTTT. This encodes CASSEMTGVSGNTIYF. Supplemented by reference TRBV18 and TRBJ1-3, the full variable domain reads NAGVMQNPRHLVRRRGQEARLRCSPMKGHSHVYWYRQLPEEGLKFMVYLQKENIIDESGMPKERFSAEFPKEGPSILRIQQVVRGDSAAYFCASSEMTGVSGNTIYFGEGSWLTVV.

This clone has only one observation. This chain uses TRBV15 with TRBJ1-6, with TRBD1 matching over 9 bases. Germline V gene data show CDR1 as LNHNV and CDR2 as YYDKDF (reference sequence). The CDR3 consists of 15 residues. Losses at the gene ends were 3 bases for V and 7 bases for J; bases not matched to a gene: 4. Written as DNA, the CDR3 is TGTGCCACCAGCAGGACCGGGACAGGGAATTCACCCCTCCACTTT. Amino acid sequence: CATSRTGTGNSPLHF.

The chain recombines TRBV29-1 with TRBJ2-2, with D unclear. With 3 bases removed from V and 9 bases from J, the gap between germline ends came to 11 bases. This CDR3 is built from 12 residues. The germline CDR1 and CDR2 sequences are SQVTM and ANQGSEA. CDR3 DNA sequence: TGCAGCGTTGAGGAGACGACCCGGGAGCTGTTTTTT. Translated, it gives CSVEETTRELFF.